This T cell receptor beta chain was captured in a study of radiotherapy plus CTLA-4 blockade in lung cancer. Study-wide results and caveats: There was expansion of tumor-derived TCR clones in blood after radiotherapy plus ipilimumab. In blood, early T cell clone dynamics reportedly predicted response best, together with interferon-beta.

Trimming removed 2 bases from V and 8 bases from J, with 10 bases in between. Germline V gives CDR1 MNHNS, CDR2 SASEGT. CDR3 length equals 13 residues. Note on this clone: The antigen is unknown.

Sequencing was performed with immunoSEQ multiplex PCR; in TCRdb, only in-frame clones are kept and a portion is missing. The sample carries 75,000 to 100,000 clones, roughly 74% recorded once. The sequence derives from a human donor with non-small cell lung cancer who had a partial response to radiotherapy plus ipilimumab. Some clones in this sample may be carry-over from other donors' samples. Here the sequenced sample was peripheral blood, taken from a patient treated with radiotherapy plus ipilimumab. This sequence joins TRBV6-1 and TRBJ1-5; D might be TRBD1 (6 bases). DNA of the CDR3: TGTGCCAGCAGTGAAAACAGGGCTGAGCCCCAGCATTTT. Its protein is CASSENRAEPQHF.